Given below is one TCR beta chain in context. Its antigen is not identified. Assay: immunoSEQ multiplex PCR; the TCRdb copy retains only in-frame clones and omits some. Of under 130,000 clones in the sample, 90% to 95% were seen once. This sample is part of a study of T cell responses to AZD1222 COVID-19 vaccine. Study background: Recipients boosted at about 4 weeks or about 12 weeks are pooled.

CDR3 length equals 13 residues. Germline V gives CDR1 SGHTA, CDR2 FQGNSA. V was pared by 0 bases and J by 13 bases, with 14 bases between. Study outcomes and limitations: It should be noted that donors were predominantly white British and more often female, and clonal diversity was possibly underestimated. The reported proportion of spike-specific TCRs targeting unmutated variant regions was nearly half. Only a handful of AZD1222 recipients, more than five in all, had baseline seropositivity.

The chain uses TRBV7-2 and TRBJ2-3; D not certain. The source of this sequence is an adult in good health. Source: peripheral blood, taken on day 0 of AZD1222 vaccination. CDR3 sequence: CASSLAELSSEYF. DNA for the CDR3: TGTGCCAGCAGCTTAGCGGAGCTATCTTCTGAGTATTTT.